The rows below give T cell receptor beta chains drawn from one sample of a study of blood T cell repertoires in COVID-19. Clones were read by immunoSEQ multiplex PCR, and TCRdb kept only the in-frame ones, dropping some. The data hold approximately 280,000 clones, with about nine tenths observed a single time. The source material was peripheral blood. The receptor source for this set is a man in his fifties with acute or convalescent COVID-19. Both conserved end residues are part of each CDR3. A D gene is named only where the DNA matches it firmly. Clone size is stated in some rows and not others, as once, few, many or a class when expanded.

j_call	cdr3_length	d_call	clone_size	v_call	cdr3_aa	cdr3_nt
TRBJ1-4	13	.	.	TRBV5-4	CASSLDQDGKLFF	TGTGCCAGCAGCTTAGACCAGGATGGAAAACTGTTTTTT
TRBJ2-3	15	TRBD1	.	TRBV9	CASSATGDGTDTQYF	TGTGCCAGCAGCGCGACAGGGGATGGGACAGATACGCAGTATTTT
TRBJ2-5	12	.	.	TRBV6-5	CASGYPGETQYF	TGTGCCAGCGGATATCCGGGGGAGACCCAGTACTTC
TRBJ2-7	11	.	few	TRBV20-1	CSARAGHEQYF	TGCAGTGCTAGAGCAGGCCACGAGCAGTACTTC
TRBJ1-2	12	.	.	TRBV2	CASMPNKYGYTF	TGTGCCAGCATGCCAAACAAATATGGCTACACCTTC
TRBJ2-5	15	.	.	TRBV5-1	CASSIAPGVQETQYF	TGCGCCAGCAGCATCGCGCCGGGGGTCCAAGAGACCCAGTACTTC
TRBJ1-5	15	TRBD1	.	TRBV5-4	CASSPGTGKGQPQHF	TGTGCCAGCAGCCCCGGGACAGGGAAAGGGCAGCCCCAGCATTTT
TRBJ2-7	13	.	.	TRBV12-3/TRBV12-4	CASSLARRHEQYF	TGTGCCAGCAGTTTAGCGCGGCGACACGAGCAGTACTTC
TRBJ1-3	14	.	once	TRBV19	CASSISGIGNTIYF	TGTGCCAGTAGTATATCCGGGATTGGAAACACCATATATTTT
TRBJ1-2	13	TRBD1	.	TRBV6-5	CASRQGGGLGYTF	TGTGCCAGCAGACAGGGGGGGGGCCTTGGCTACACCTTC
TRBJ1-6	14	.	.	TRBV4-1	CASSQVGQGSPLHF	TGCGCCAGCAGCCAAGTGGGCCAAGGTTCACCCCTCCACTTT
TRBJ2-7	16	.	.	TRBV7-6	CASSLQDPQVSGEQYF	TGTGCCAGCAGCTTACAAGACCCACAGGTCTCGGGCGAGCAGTACTTC
TRBJ1-5	13	.	.	TRBV12-5	CASGGGSNQPQHF	TGTGCTAGTGGGGGGGGGAGCAATCAGCCCCAGCATTTT
TRBJ1-3	15	.	.	TRBV11-2	CASSFGALEGNTIYF	TGTGCCAGCAGCTTTGGAGCCTTGGAAGGAAACACCATATATTTT
TRBJ2-1	15	TRBD1	.	TRBV19	CASTKDRVRLGEQFF	TGTGCCAGTACCAAGGACAGGGTGAGGTTGGGTGAGCAGTTCTTC
TRBJ2-3	14	.	.	TRBV6-5	CASSYRGIADTQYF	TGTGCCAGCAGTTACCGGGGTATCGCAGATACGCAGTATTTT
TRBJ2-3	14	.	.	TRBV2	CASSATGGTDTQYF	TGTGCCAGCAGTGCCACCGGGGGCACAGATACGCAGTATTTT
TRBJ2-1	15	TRBD2	few	TRBV10-3	CAISLAGGDYNEQFF	TGTGCCATCAGCCTAGCGGGGGGCGACTACAATGAGCAGTTCTTC
TRBJ2-7	14	TRBD1	.	TRBV5-1	CASSLGQGQDEQYF	TGCGCCAGCAGCCTGGGACAGGGACAGGACGAGCAGTACTTC
TRBJ1-1	14	.	.	TRBV7-3	CASSLTGEGTEAFF	TGTGCCAGCAGCTTAACAGGGGAGGGCACTGAAGCTTTCTTT
TRBJ1-5	16	.	.	TRBV19	CASSSSGVLSNQPQHF	TGTGCCAGTAGTTCCTCGGGGGTTCTTAGCAATCAGCCCCAGCATTTT
TRBJ1-2	16	TRBD1	.	TRBV5-4	CASSKFQGQGVYGYTF	TGTGCCAGCAGTAAATTTCAGGGACAGGGCGTATATGGCTACACCTTC
TRBJ2-7	15	.	.	TRBV11-2	CASSEELSASYEQYF	TGTGCCAGCAGCGAAGAACTGTCCGCTTCCTACGAGCAGTACTTC
TRBJ2-5	14	TRBD2	.	TRBV7-9	CASSLVTSGPTQYF	TGTGCCAGCAGCTTGGTAACTAGCGGGCCGACCCAGTACTTC
TRBJ1-3	16	.	.	TRBV13	CASSLGRGISGNTIYF	TGTGCCAGCAGCTTGGGCAGGGGCATCTCTGGAAACACCATATATTTT
TRBJ1-6	13	.	.	TRBV5-1	CASSLEGASPLHF	TGCGCCAGCAGCTTGGAAGGGGCTTCACCCCTCCACTTT
TRBJ1-1	14	TRBD1	.	TRBV19	CASSFTGASTEAFF	TGTGCCAGTAGCTTTACAGGGGCGAGTACTGAAGCTTTCTTT
TRBJ2-1	14	.	.	TRBV2	CASSAQGTYNEQFF	TGTGCCAGCAGTGCACAGGGGACTTACAATGAGCAGTTCTTC
TRBJ1-1	13	.	.	TRBV3-1/TRBV3-2	CAAAQGLGAEAFF	TGTGCCGCGGCCCAGGGGCTGGGGGCTGAAGCTTTCTTT
TRBJ1-3	15	.	.	TRBV27	CASSFQVGHGNTIYF	TGTGCCAGCAGTTTTCAAGTGGGACACGGAAACACCATATATTTT
TRBJ1-1	15	.	.	TRBV5-5	CASSLMEGVNTEAFF	TGTGCCAGCAGCCTAATGGAGGGTGTGAACACTGAAGCTTTCTTT
TRBJ1-3	16	.	.	TRBV7-2	CASSPTFSPTGNTIYF	TGTGCCAGCAGCCCGACATTTTCCCCAACTGGAAACACCATATATTTT
TRBJ2-2	14	.	.	TRBV6-1	CASSEGQNTGELFF	TGTGCCAGCAGTGAAGGACAGAACACCGGGGAGCTGTTTTTT
TRBJ2-7	13	TRBD1	once	TRBV25-1	CASRWTGNPQQYF	TGTGCCAGCAGGTGGACAGGGAACCCTCAGCAGTACTTC
TRBJ2-6	15	TRBD2	once	TRBV7-7	CASSPGRGRANVLTF	TGTGCTAGCAGCCCAGGGAGGGGACGGGCCAACGTCCTGACTTTC
TRBJ2-2	15	TRBD1	.	TRBV5-1	CASSEGTGPRGELFF	TGCGCCAGCAGCGAAGGGACAGGGCCTCGCGGGGAGCTGTTTTTT
TRBJ1-1	13	TRBD1	.	TRBV2	CASSPTGATEAFF	TGTGCCAGCAGCCCCACAGGGGCGACTGAAGCTTTCTTT
TRBJ1-6	16	TRBD1	.	TRBV2	CASSGALTGVGSPLHF	TGTGCCAGCAGCGGAGCATTGACAGGGGTTGGTTCACCCCTCCACTTT
TRBJ1-4	15	TRBD1	.	TRBV30	CAWSGIDRVQEKLFF	TGTGCCTGGAGTGGGATCGACAGGGTCCAGGAAAAACTGTTTTTT
TRBJ1-2	15	TRBD1	.	TRBV19	CASSKTGTGDYGYTF	TGTGCCAGTAGTAAAACCGGGACAGGGGACTATGGCTACACCTTC
TRBJ1-2	13	TRBD1	.	TRBV6-5	CASKTGTHYGYTF	TGTGCCAGCAAGACAGGGACACACTATGGCTACACCTTC
TRBJ2-5	12	.	.	TRBV10-2	CASAQEGETQYF	TGCGCCAGCGCCCAAGAGGGTGAGACCCAGTACTTC
TRBJ1-1	15	TRBD1	once	TRBV7-9	CASSPETGGATEAFF	TGTGCCAGCAGCCCCGAGACAGGGGGCGCGACTGAAGCTTTCTTT
TRBJ2-2	17	TRBD2	.	TRBV28	CASSLSPWTSGTGELFF	TGTGCCAGCAGTTTATCCCCTTGGACTAGCGGGACCGGGGAGCTGTTTTTT
TRBJ1-6	14	.	.	TRBV21-1	CASSEKRGNSPLHF	TGTGCCAGCAGCGAAAAGCGGGGGAATTCACCCCTCCACTTT
TRBJ1-5	13	.	.	TRBV9	CASSEQGYQPQHF	TGTGCCAGCAGCGAACAGGGTTATCAGCCCCAGCATTTT
TRBJ2-7	18	TRBD2	.	TRBV14	CASSQEGIAGGYSYEQYF	TGTGCCAGCAGCCAAGAGGGGATAGCGGGGGGCTACTCCTACGAGCAGTACTTC
TRBJ2-4	13	TRBD2	.	TRBV29-1	CSVGGDLLNIQYF	TGCAGCGTCGGGGGGGACTTATTAAACATTCAGTACTTC
TRBJ1-2	10	.	.	TRBV2	CASSPGGYTF	TGTGCCAGCAGCCCCGGGGGCTACACCTTC
TRBJ1-1	16	.	.	TRBV5-1	CASSPLFGGQNTEAFF	TGCGCCAGCAGCCCTTTATTTGGGGGCCAGAACACTGAAGCTTTCTTT
TRBJ1-1	13	.	.	TRBV3-1/TRBV3-2	CASSQVENTEAFF	TGTGCCAGCAGCCAAGTAGAAAACACTGAAGCTTTCTTT
TRBJ2-1	11	.	few	TRBV13	CASSSTREQFF	TGTGCCAGCAGCTCAACGAGAGAGCAGTTCTTC
TRBJ2-1	13	TRBD2	.	TRBV30	CAWTSGGYNEQFF	TGTGCCTGGACTAGCGGGGGGTACAATGAGCAGTTCTTC
TRBJ2-7	14	TRBD1	.	TRBV10-1	CASSLDRGAYEQYF	TGCGCCAGCAGCCTCGACAGGGGGGCCTACGAGCAGTACTTC
TRBJ2-7	14	.	.	TRBV30	CAWSKDRASYEQYF	TGTGCCTGGAGTAAGGACAGAGCCTCCTACGAGCAGTACTTC
TRBJ1-3	13	TRBD1	.	TRBV12-5	CASGPGQGYTIYF	TGTGCTAGTGGTCCAGGACAGGGGTACACCATATATTTT
TRBJ1-1	19	TRBD1	.	TRBV12-5	CASGRQPGQGFFKNTEAFF	TGTGCTAGTGGCCGTCAACCGGGACAGGGGTTCTTTAAGAACACTGAAGCTTTCTTT